The sequence of this T cell receptor beta chain was determined in a study of cytomegalovirus exposure and HLA in healthy donors. Whole-study findings and limits: Specific recognition of CMV antigens was confirmed in vitro for a few chains (all CMV-associated). The authors enumerated roughly 180 TCR beta chains as linked to cytomegalovirus.

The donors were members of the validation cohort, which comprised roughly 130 subjects and was separate from the first cohort of 666 subjects. Germline loops: CDR1 SGHRS, CDR2 YFSETQ. The trim removed 2 bases at V and 8 bases at J, leaving 8 bases unmatched. The CDR3 loop spans 14 amino acids. Measured with immunoSEQ multiplex PCR; TCRdb has only the in-frame clones, and not every one. The sample has a few hundred thousand clones; roughly 88% are singletons. Remarks on this clone: What it binds is not known.

The clonotype comes from a young woman in good health and CMV-seronegative. The sequenced sample was PBMCs. The chain is built from TRBV5-1 and TRBJ2-3; 7 bases map to TRBD2. Here the CDR3 reads CASSLAGWIGTQYF. The CDR3 region has the DNA TGCGCCAGCAGCTTAGCGGGGTGGATCGGTACGCAGTATTTT.